This T cell receptor beta chain was found in a study of human CD8 memory T cell subsets. RNA came from duplicate vials of roughly 150,000 sorted CD8+ T cells per subset. TCR beta was sequenced from UMI-tagged 5' RACE libraries. As processed by the authors: Each of the TCR beta libraries had somewhere between about 2,700 and 20,000 functional CDR3 beta clonotypes in it. TCRdb passed the 5' RACE reads through MiXCR, listing each CDR3 protein once. These V and J calls originate from TCRdb's pipeline instead of the authors' own analysis. The data contain more than 6,000 distinct CDR3 sequences, 3.9% of them singletons. The CDR3 covers 17 residues. The V gene's germline CDR1 is LGHNA and CDR2 YSLEER. J lost 0 bases, V lost 0 bases, and 4 bases had no gene match. Whole-study results and caveats: What was sequenced in this study was only the T cell receptor beta chains. Minimal repertoire overlap was seen between stem-like memory T cells and precursor exhausted T cells.

This clonotype was picked up many times. Its antigen is not identified. The V call is TRBV4-3, the J call TRBJ2-4; 8 bases map to TRBD2. Specimen: CD8+ T cells from PBMCs. The TCR sequence derives from a human donor in good health. The CDR3: CASSQDSSGRAKNIQYF. CDR3 DNA: TGCGCCAGCAGCCAAGATTCAAGCGGGAGAGCCAAAAACATTCAGTACTTC.